The 3 T cell receptor beta chains below all came from one sample that was sequenced in a study of CD8+ T cells in alopecia areata. RNA, once extracted, was reverse transcribed into cDNA for use as the sequencing template. The table came from immunoSEQ multiplex PCR; TCRdb's copy has only in-frame clones and leaves some out. Of about 200,000 clones listed, roughly 64% are singletons. The treatment here: oral pan-JAK inhibitor, 5-10 mg twice daily. The sequenced sample was CD4+ T cells sorted from blood, obtained at week 24, from a patient treated with tofacitinib. These receptors all stem from a human donor with alopecia areata.

The V and J genes are TRBV10-3 and TRBJ2-5, with 8 bases identical to TRBD2. Germline V gives CDR1 ENHRY, CDR2 SYGVKD. The CDR3 consists of 15 residues. V was clipped by 0 bases and J by 5 bases; unmatched bases: 5. The CDR3 reads CAISESTGGPETQYF. CDR3 in DNA: TGTGCCATCAGTGAGTCGACGGGGGGGCCGGAGACCCAGTACTTC.

The J gene is TRBJ2-3, the V gene TRBV4-2; 7 bases fit TRBD2. Germline V lookup: CDR1 LGHNA, CDR2 YNFKEQ. The CDR3 runs to 14 residues. Trimming at V came to 1 base and at J to 6 bases, leaving 4 bases not matched to a gene. The CDR3 coding sequence is TGTGCCAGCAGCCAAGTCGGGGGGACGGATACGCAGTATTTT. This sequence encodes CASSQVGGTDTQYF.

V and J are TRBV7-8 and TRBJ2-2, with no clear D. CDR1 SGHVS and CDR2 FQNEAQ come from the germline V gene. The ends were cut back, 2 bases at V and 6 bases at J, with 1 base in the middle. This CDR3 spans 11 amino acids. The CDR3 nucleotides are TGTGCCAGCAGCTTACCCGGGGAGCTGTTTTTT. It codes for CASSLPGELFF.